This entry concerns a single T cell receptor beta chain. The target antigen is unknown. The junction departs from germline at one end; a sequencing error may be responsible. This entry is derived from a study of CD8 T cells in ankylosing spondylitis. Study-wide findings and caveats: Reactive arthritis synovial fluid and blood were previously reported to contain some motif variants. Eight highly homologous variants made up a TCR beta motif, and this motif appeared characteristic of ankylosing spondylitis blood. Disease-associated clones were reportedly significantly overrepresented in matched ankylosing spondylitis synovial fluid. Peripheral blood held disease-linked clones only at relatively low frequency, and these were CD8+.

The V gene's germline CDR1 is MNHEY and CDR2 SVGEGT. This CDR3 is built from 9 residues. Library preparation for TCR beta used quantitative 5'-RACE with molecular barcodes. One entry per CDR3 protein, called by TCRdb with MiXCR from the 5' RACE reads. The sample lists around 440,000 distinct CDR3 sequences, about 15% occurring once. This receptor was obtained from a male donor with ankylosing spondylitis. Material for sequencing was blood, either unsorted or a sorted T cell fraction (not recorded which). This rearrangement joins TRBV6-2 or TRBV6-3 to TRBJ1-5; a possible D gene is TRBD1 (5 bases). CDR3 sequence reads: CTRDQPQHF. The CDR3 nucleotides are TGCACCAGGGATCAGCCCCAGCATTTT.